This TCR beta chain was observed in a study of blood T cell repertoires in COVID-19. Across the whole study: Samples came from the United States, Italy and Spain, spanning acute and convalescent COVID-19.

Produced via immunoSEQ multiplex PCR; TCRdb's table is partial and in-frame only. The sample includes roughly 100,000 clones, over 70% of them seen just once. The sequence derives from a man at least 80 years old with active or convalescent COVID-19. Sequenced input: peripheral blood.

The CDR3: CASSLQVLYEQYF. As DNA, the CDR3 is TGTGCCAGCAGCTTACAGGTCCTCTACGAGCAGTACTTC. The rearrangement uses TRBV28 and TRBJ2-7, with D perhaps matching TRBD1 (5 bases). V gave up 6 bases and J gave up 3 bases, with 12 bases separating them. CDR1 MDHEN and CDR2 SYDVKM come from the germline V gene. The CDR3 contains 13 residues.